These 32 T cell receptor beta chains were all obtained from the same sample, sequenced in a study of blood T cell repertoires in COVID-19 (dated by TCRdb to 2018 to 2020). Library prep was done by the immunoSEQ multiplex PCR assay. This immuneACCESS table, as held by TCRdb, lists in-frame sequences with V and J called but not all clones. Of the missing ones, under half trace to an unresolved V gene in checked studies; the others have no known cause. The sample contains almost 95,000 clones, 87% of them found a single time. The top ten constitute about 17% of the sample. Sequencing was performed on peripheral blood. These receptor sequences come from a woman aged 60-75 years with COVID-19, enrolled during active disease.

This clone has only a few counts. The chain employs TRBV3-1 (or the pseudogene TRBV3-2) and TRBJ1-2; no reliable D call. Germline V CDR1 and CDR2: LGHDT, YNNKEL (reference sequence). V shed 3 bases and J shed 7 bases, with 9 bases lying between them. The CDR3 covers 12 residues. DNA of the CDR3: TGTGCCAGCAGCCAGACTTCCTTTGGCTACACCTTC. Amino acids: CASSQTSFGYTF.

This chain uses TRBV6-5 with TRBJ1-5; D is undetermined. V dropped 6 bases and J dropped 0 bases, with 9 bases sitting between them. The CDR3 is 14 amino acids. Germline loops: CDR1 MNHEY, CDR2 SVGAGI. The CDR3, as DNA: TGTGCCAGCAGCCAACTCTATAGCAATCAGCCCCAGCATTTT. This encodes CASSQLYSNQPQHF.

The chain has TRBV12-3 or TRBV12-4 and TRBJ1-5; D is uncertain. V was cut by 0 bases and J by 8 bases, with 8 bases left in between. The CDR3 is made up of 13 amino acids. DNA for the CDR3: TGTGCCAGCAGTTTAGCGCCTCGGGAGCCCCAGCATTTT. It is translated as CASSLAPREPQHF.

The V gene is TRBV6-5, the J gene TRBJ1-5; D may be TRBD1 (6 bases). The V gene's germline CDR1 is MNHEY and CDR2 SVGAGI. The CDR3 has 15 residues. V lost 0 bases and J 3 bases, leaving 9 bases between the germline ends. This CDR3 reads CASSYSGAANQPQHF. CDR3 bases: TGTGCCAGCAGTTACTCGGGGGCTGCCAATCAGCCCCAGCATTTT.

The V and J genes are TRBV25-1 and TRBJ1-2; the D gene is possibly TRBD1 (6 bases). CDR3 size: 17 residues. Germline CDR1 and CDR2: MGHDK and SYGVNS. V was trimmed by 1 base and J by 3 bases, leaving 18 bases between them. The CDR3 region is CASSESAGRGEHYGYTF. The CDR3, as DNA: TGTGCCAGCAGTGAATCCGCGGGCAGGGGCGAGCACTATGGCTACACCTTC.

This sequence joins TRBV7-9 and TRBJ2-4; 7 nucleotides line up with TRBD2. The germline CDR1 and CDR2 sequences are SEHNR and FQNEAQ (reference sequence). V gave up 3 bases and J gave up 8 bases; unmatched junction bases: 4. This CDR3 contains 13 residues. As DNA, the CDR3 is TGTGCCAGCAGCTTCAGCGGGGAGGACATTCAGTACTTC. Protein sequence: CASSFSGEDIQYF.

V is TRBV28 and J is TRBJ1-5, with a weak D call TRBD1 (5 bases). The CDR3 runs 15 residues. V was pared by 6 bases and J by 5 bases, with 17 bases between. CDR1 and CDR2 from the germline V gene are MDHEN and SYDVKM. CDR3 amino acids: CASRGRGRVDQPQHF. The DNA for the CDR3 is TGTGCCAGCAGAGGGAGGGGCAGGGTGGATCAGCCCCAGCATTTT.

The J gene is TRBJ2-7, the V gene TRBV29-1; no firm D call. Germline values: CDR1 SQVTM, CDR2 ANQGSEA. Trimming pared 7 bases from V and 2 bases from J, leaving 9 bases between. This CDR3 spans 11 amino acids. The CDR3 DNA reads TGCAGCGCCCGGTCCGCCTACGAGCAGTACTTC. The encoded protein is CSARSAYEQYF.

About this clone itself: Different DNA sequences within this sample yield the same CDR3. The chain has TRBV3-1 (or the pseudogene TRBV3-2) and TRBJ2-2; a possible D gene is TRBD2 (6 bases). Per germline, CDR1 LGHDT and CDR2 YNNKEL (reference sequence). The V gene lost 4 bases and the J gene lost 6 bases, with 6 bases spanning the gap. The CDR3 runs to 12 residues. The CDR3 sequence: CASSPGAGELFF. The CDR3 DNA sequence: TGTGCCAGCAGCCCGGGGGCCGGGGAGCTGTTTTTT.

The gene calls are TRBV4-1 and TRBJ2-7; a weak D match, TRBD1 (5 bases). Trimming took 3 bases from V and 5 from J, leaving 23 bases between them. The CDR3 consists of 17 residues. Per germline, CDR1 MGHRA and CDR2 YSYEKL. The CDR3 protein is CASSHPLGVVGRDEQYF. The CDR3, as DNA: TGCGCCAGCAGCCACCCTTTAGGGGTAGTGGGCCGGGACGAGCAGTACTTC.

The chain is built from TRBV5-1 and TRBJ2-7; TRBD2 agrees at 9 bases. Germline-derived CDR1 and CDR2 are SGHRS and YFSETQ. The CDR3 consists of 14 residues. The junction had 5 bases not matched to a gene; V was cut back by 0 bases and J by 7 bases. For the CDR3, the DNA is TGCGCCAGCAGCTTGGGTTTAGCGGGGGATGAGCAGTACTTC. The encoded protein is CASSLGLAGDEQYF.

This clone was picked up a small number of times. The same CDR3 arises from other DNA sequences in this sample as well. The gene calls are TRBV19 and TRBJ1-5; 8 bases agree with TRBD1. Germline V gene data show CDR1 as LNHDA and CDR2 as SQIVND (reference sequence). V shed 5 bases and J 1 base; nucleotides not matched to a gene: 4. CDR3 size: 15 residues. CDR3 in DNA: TGTGCCAGTAGTGGCACAGGGGGGAGCAATCAGCCCCAGCATTTT. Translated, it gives CASSGTGGSNQPQHF.

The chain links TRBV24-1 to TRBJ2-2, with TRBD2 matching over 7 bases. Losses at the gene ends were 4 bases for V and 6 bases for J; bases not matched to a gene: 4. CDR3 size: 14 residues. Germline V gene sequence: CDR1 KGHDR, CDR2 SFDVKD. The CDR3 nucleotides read TGTGCCACCAGTGAATGGGGAGGGGCCGGGGAGCTGTTTTTT. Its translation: CATSEWGGAGELFF.

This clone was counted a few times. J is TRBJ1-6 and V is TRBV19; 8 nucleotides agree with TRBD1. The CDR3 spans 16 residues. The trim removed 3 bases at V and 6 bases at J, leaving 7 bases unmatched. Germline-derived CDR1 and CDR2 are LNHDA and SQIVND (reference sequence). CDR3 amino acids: CASSIRRDRRNSPLHF. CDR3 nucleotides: TGTGCCAGTAGTATTCGGCGGGACAGGCGTAATTCACCCCTCCACTTT.

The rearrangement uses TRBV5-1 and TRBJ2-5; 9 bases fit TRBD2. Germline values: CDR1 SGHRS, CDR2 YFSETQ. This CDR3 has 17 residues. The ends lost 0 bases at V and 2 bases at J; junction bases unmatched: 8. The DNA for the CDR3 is TGCGCCAGCAGCTTGGAGGCGCGGGGGGGAACACAAGAGACCCAGTACTTC. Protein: CASSLEARGGTQETQYF.

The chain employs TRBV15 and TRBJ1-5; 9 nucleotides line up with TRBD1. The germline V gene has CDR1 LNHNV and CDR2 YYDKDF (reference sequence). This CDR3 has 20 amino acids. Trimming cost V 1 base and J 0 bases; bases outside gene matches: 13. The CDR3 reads CATSRVRDRVGWNSNQPQHF. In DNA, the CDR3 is TGTGCCACCAGCAGAGTTAGGGACAGGGTAGGGTGGAATAGCAATCAGCCCCAGCATTTT.

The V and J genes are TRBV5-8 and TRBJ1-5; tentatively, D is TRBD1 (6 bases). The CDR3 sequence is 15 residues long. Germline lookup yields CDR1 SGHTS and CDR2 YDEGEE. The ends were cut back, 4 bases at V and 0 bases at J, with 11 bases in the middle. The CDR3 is CASSIGQTSNQPQHF. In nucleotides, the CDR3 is TGTGCCAGCAGCATTGGACAGACTAGCAATCAGCCCCAGCATTTT. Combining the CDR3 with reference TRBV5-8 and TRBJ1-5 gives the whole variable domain EAGVTQSPTHLIKTRGQQATLRCSPISGHTSVYWYQQALGLGLQFLLWYDEGEERNRGNFPPRFSGRQFPNYSSELNVNALELEDSALYLCASSIGQTSNQPQHFGDGTRLSIL.

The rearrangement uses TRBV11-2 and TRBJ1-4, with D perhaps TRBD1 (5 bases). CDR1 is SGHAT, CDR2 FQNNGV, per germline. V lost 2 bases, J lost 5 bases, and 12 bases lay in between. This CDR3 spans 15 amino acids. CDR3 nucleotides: TGTGCCAGCAGCTTAAGACTGGGACTAAATGAAAAACTGTTTTTT. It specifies CASSLRLGLNEKLFF.

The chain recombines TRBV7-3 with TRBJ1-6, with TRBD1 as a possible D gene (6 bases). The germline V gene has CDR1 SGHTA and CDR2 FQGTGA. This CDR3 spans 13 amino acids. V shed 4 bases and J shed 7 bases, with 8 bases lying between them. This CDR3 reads CASSSQGNSPLHF. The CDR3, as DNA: TGTGCCAGCAGCTCCCAGGGGAATTCACCCCTCCACTTT.

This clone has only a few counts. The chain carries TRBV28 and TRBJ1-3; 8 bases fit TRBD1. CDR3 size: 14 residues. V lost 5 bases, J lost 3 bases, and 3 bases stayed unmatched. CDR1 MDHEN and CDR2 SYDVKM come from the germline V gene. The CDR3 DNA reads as TGTGCCAGCAGTCCCGACAGGGGTGGAAACACCATATATTTT. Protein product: CASSPDRGGNTIYF.

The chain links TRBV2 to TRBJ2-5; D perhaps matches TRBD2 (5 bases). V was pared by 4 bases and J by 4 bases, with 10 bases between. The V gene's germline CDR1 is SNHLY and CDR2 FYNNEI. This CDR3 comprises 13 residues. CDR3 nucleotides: TGTGCCAGCAGTGCGGAGGAATTAGAGACCCAGTACTTC. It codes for CASSAEELETQYF. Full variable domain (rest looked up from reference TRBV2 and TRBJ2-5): EPEVTQTPSHQVTQMGQEVILRCVPISNHLYFYWYRQILGQKVEFLVSFYNNEISEKSEIFDDQFSVERPDGSNFTLKIRSTKLEDSAMYFCASSAEELETQYFGPGTRLLVL.

CDR3 amino acids: CASSYTRLNTEAFF. CDR3 nucleotides: TGTGCCAGCAGTTACACCAGATTGAACACTGAAGCTTTCTTT. The chain uses TRBV6-2 or TRBV6-3 and TRBJ1-1; unclear D gene. Per germline, CDR1 MNHEY and CDR2 SVGEGT. This CDR3 region has 14 residues. With 2 bases removed from V and 0 bases from J, the gap between germline ends came to 7 bases.

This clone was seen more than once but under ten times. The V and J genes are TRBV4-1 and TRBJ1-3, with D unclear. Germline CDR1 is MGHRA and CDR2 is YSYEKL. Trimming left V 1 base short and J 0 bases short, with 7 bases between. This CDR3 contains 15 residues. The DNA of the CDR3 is TGCGCCAGCAGCCAAGGGCGGGGCTCTGGAAACACCATATATTTT. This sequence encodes CASSQGRGSGNTIYF.

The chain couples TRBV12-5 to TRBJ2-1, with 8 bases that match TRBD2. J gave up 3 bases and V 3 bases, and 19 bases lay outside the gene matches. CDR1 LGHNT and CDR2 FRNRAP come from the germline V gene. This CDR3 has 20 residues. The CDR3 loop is CASGFTVAIERGPNYNEQFF. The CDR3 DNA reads TGTGCTAGTGGTTTTACTGTAGCCATCGAGCGGGGGCCGAACTACAATGAGCAGTTCTTC. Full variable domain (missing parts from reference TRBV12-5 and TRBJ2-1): DARVTQTPRHKVTEMGQEVTMRCQPILGHNTVFWYRQTMMQGLELLAYFRNRAPLDDSGMPKDRFSAEMPDATLATLKIQPSEPRDSAVYFCASGFTVAIERGPNYNEQFFGPGTRLTVL.

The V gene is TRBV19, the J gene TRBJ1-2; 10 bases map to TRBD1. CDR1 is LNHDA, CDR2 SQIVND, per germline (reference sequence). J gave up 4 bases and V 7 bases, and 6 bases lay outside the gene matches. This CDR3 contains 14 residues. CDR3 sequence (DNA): TGTGCCAGTACGCCGGGACAGGGGTCCTATGGCTACACCTTC. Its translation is CASTPGQGSYGYTF.

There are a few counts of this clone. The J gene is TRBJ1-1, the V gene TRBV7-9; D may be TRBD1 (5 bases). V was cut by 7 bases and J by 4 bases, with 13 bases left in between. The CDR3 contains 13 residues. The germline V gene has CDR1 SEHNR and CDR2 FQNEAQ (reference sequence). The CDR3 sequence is CASTSLGGTEAFF. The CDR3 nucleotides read TGTGCCAGCACTTCATTGGGGGGCACTGAAGCTTTCTTT.

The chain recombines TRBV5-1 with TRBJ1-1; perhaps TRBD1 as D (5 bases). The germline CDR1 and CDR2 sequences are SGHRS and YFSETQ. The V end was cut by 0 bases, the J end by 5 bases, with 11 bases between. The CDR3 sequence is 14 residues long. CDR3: CASSLVVRGTEAFF. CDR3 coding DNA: TGCGCCAGCAGCTTGGTGGTTAGGGGAACTGAAGCTTTCTTT.

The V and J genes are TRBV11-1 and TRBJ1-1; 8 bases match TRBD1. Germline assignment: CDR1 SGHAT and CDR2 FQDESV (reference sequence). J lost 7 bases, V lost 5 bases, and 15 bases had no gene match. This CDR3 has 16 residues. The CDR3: CASSRRQGAMASEAFF. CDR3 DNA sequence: TGTGCCAGCAGCCGCCGGCAGGGGGCTATGGCAAGTGAAGCTTTCTTT.

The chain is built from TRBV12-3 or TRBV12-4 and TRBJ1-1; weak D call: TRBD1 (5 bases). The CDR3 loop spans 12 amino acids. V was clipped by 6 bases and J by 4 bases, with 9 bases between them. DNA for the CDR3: TGTGCCAGCAGGGAGGGGCCCACTGAAGCTTTCTTT. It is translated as CASREGPTEAFF.

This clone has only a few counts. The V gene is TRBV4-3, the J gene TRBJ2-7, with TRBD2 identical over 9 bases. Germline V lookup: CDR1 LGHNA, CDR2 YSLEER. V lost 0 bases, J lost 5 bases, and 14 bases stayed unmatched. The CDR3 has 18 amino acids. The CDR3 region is CASSQDSPLAGKVHEQYF. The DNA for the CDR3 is TGCGCCAGCAGCCAAGATAGCCCCCTAGCGGGGAAAGTCCACGAGCAGTACTTC.

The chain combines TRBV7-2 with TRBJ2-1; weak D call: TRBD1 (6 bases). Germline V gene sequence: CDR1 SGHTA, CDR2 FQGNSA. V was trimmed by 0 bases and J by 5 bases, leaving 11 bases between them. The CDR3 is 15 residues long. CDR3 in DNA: TGTGCCAGCAGCTTAGCGCAGGGGAGCCACAATGAGCAGTTCTTC. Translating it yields CASSLAQGSHNEQFF.

CDR3 nucleotide sequence: TGTGCCAGCAGCTTAGTTCCCGGTAATGAAAAACTGTTTTTT. Its protein is CASSLVPGNEKLFF. The chain links TRBV7-2 to TRBJ1-4; no clear D gene. CDR1 is SGHTA and CDR2 is FQGNSA in the germline V gene. Trimming removed 1 base at V and 4 bases at J, with 7 bases between. The length of the CDR3 is 14 residues.